A single sample gave rise to the 20 T cell receptor beta chains below, sequenced in a study of T cells in women clearing cervical HPV infection. Clones were read by immunoSEQ multiplex PCR, and TCRdb kept only the in-frame ones, dropping some. Its listing shows about 20,000 clones. The specimen was blood buffy coat. The origin of the receptors is a woman aged 18-70 years with a cervical HPV16 infection that either progressed to CIN3+ or cleared (not recorded which).

About this clone: Read data end 3 residues before the CDR3 end; the end is taken from the germline J gene. The chain combines TRBV10-1 with TRBJ2-3, with 9 bases that match TRBD2. Germline CDR1 reads WNHNN; CDR2 reads SYGVQD (reference sequence). The CDR3 spans 13 residues. Trimming took 7 bases from V and 4 from J; bases not matched to a gene: 3. CDR3 in amino acids: CASKPSGADTQYF. CDR3 DNA, as far as it was read: TGCGCCAGCAAGCCTAGCGGGGCAGATACG.

A word on this clone: The observed sequence ends 3 residues before the CDR3 terminus, with the missing tail filled in from the germline J gene. The gene calls are TRBV19 and TRBJ1-6; 11 bases fit TRBD1. V lost 7 bases, J lost 7 bases, and 6 bases stayed unmatched. Germline V gene data show CDR1 as LNHDA and CDR2 as SQIVND (reference sequence). The CDR3 spans 15 residues. CDR3 bases read: TGTGCCAGTACCCGGGACAGGGGGACAAATTCACCC. Encoded protein: CASTRDRGTNSP. The whole CDR3 is CASTRDRGTNSPLHF.

Note on this clone: The read gets to within 3 residues of the CDR3 end, and the germline J gene fills in the rest. V is TRBV4-1 and J is TRBJ2-5; 12 bases line up with TRBD2. Germline CDR1 reads MGHRA; CDR2 reads YSYEKL. The CDR3 runs 17 residues. Trimming took 1 base from V and 5 from J; bases not matched to a gene: 8. The sequenced CDR3 bases are TGCGCCAGCAGCCAAGGGTGGACTAGCGGGATAATGGAGACC. This encodes CASSQGWTSGIMET. The full CDR3 sequence reads CASSQGWTSGIMETQYF.

With regard to this clone: Coverage ceases 3 residues before the CDR3 finishes, and the germline J gene fills in the end. The genes are TRBV3-1 (or the pseudogene TRBV3-2) and TRBJ2-5, with a possible D match to TRBD2 (5 bases). V was clipped by 0 bases and J by 7 bases, with 15 bases between them. The CDR3 extends over 15 amino acids. Germline loops: CDR1 LGHDT, CDR2 YNNKEL (reference sequence). The sequenced CDR3 bases are TGTGCCAGCAGCCAAGATCGAGCGACGGCGGGGACC. It yields the protein CASSQDRATAGT. The CDR3 in full is CASSQDRATAGTQYF.

The CDR3 DNA, read in part, is TGCAGTGCTAGGGACAGGGTTGGGACAGATACG. Protein product: CSARDRVGTDT. The whole CDR3 protein is CSARDRVGTDTQYF. The V and J genes are TRBV20-1 and TRBJ2-3; 8 nucleotides line up with TRBD1. The CDR3 end is not reached by the read, which stops 3 residues before it; the germline J gene fills it in. The CDR3 sequence is 14 residues long. Germline trimming cut 3 bases from V and 3 bases from J; bases unmatched to any gene: 5. Germline values: CDR1 DFQATT, CDR2 SNEGSKA (reference sequence).

Note on this clone: The read halts 3 residues ahead of the CDR3 end, with the missing end drawn from the germline J gene. The chain links TRBV18 to TRBJ2-7, with TRBD2 identical over 11 bases. Trimming removed 3 bases from V and 6 bases from J; junction bases left unmatched: 13. The CDR3 contains 17 residues. CDR1 KGHSH and CDR2 LQKENI come from the germline V gene. The CDR3 bases that were read are TGTGCCAGCTCACCTAGCGGTGGACCTAGCGGGGGGCGCGAG. Translation gives CASSPSGGPSGGRE. The complete CDR3 sequence is CASSPSGGPSGGREQYF.

Turning to this clone: The read halts 3 residues ahead of the CDR3 end, with the missing end drawn from the germline J gene. This chain uses TRBV18 with TRBJ1-2, with 7 bases identical to TRBD1. The germline V gene encodes CDR1 KGHSH and CDR2 LQKENI. The CDR3 spans 14 residues. CDR3 DNA, as far as it was read: TGTGCCAGCTCCTTAGGGGGCGGAGCTCGAGGC. It is translated as CASSLGGGARG. The CDR3 as a whole reads CASSLGGGARGYTF. The full variable domain, its missing parts supplied by reference TRBV18 and TRBJ1-2, is NAGVMQNPRHLVRRRGQEARLRCSPMKGHSHVYWYRQLPEEGLKFMVYLQKENIIDESGMPKERFSAEFPKEGPSILRIQQVVRGDSAAYFCASSLGGGARGYTFGSGTRLTVV.

A note on this clone: Read sequence stops 3 residues before the CDR3 end, and the germline J gene provides the missing end. This sequence joins TRBV28 and TRBJ1-2; possibly TRBD1 for D (6 bases). Germline CDR1 MDHEN, CDR2 SYDVKM. This CDR3 contains 15 residues. Partial CDR3 DNA: TGTGCCAGCAGGGATAGCAGGGGTACTGGGATGGGC. Residues: CASRDSRGTGMG. The entire CDR3 sequence reads CASRDSRGTGMGYTF.

In regard to this clone: With the read ending 3 residues before the CDR3 end, the germline J gene is used to fill in that end. V gene TRBV5-6 combines with J gene TRBJ1-2; D is unclear. CDR3 length equals 14 residues. Germline CDR1 is SGHDT and CDR2 is YYEEEE. V was clipped by 2 bases and J by 6 bases, with 14 bases between them. The sequenced CDR3 bases are TGTGCCAGCAGCTTAAAGACACTGATCGATGGC. Translating gives CASSLKTLIDG. The whole CDR3 is CASSLKTLIDGYTF. The full variable domain, rest sourced from reference TRBV5-6 and TRBJ1-2, is DAGVTQSPTHLIKTRGQQVTLRCSPKSGHDTVSWYQQALGQGPQFIFQYYEEEERQRGNFPDRFSGHQFPNYSSELNVNALLLGDSALYLCASSLKTLIDGYTFGSGTRLTVV.

A note on this clone: The read ends 3 residues early relative to the CDR3; the germline J gene fills the gap. The chain uses TRBV10-2 and TRBJ1-4, with D possibly TRBD1 on 6 matching bases. The CDR3 length is 13 residues. Germline lookup yields CDR1 WSHSY and CDR2 SAAADI. The CDR3 sequence is CASSGQGIGKLFF. The sequenced CDR3 bases are TGCGCCAGCAGCGGCCAGGGGATTGGCAAA.

In the case of this clone: The read gets to within 3 residues of the CDR3 end, and the germline J gene fills in the rest. This sequence joins TRBV10-1 and TRBJ2-1; D is unclear. The CDR3 sequence is 13 residues long. Germline lookup yields CDR1 WNHNN and CDR2 SYGVQD (reference sequence). Trimming left V 5 bases short and J 4 bases short, with 9 bases between. Partial CDR3 DNA: TGCGCCAGCAGTATTACGCGATACAATGAG. This sequence encodes CASSITRYNE. The complete CDR3 sequence is CASSITRYNEQFF.

As concerns this clone: The read gets to within 3 residues of the CDR3 end, and the germline J gene fills in the rest. The J gene is TRBJ2-7, the V gene TRBV6-2 or TRBV6-3, with TRBD2 matching 7 bases. The V and J ends lost 2 bases and 2 bases, in that order; junction bases with no gene match: 6. Germline V gene sequence: CDR1 MNHEY, CDR2 SVGEGT. The length of the CDR3 is 15 residues. CDR3 DNA (partial): TGTGCCAGCAGTTACCGAAGCGGGGATACCTACGAG. Translated, it gives CASSYRSGDTYE. The entire CDR3 is CASSYRSGDTYEQYF.

Comment on this clone: The CDR3 end lies 3 residues beyond the end of the read and is filled in from the germline J gene. The chain links TRBV5-1 to TRBJ2-5; 10 nucleotides match TRBD1. This CDR3 contains 15 residues. J was trimmed by 4 bases and V by 4 bases; bases with no gene match: 7. From germline, CDR1 is SGHRS and CDR2 YFSETQ. The CDR3 loop is CASSDGQGGGETQYF. The covered CDR3 bases are TGCGCCAGCAGCGATGGACAGGGGGGAGGAGAGACC.

For this clone: The read ends 3 residues shy of where the CDR3 ends; the end is completed using the germline J gene. The chain uses TRBV6-2 or TRBV6-3 and TRBJ2-3; a weak D match, TRBD2 (6 bases). V lost 5 bases and J 0 bases, leaving 15 bases between the germline ends. Germline V gene data show CDR1 as MNHEY and CDR2 as SVGEGT. The CDR3 has 16 residues. The CDR3 spells CASSPQTGTSTDTQYF. The CDR3 DNA, read in part, is TGTGCCAGCAGTCCACAGACCGGGACTAGCACAGATACG.

In regard to this clone: Sequencing ends 3 residues short of the CDR3 end; the germline J gene provides the rest. The V and J genes are TRBV29-1 and TRBJ1-4, with a weak D call TRBD1 (5 bases). The CDR3 covers 11 residues. V lost 6 bases and J 10 bases, leaving 12 bases between the germline ends. In germline, CDR1 is SQVTM, CDR2 ANQGSEA. CDR3 DNA, as far as it was read: TGCAGCGTCGCTAGGGGCCGAAAA. This codes for CSVARGRK. The complete CDR3 protein is CSVARGRKLFF.

A remark on this clone: The read gets to within 3 residues of the CDR3 end, and the germline J gene fills in the rest. This chain connects TRBV7-2 to TRBJ1-4; no clear D. Germline V gene data show CDR1 as SGHTA and CDR2 as FQGNSA. CDR3 length: 13 amino acids. Trimming stripped 2 bases from V and 7 bases from J, with 8 bases between. The DNA read from the CDR3 is TGTGCCAGCAGCTTAAACAGAGGTGAAAAA. This translates into CASSLNRGEK. The entire CDR3 sequence reads CASSLNRGEKLFF.

Comment on this clone: The read falls 3 residues short of the CDR3 end, and the missing part is taken from the germline J gene. The rearrangement uses TRBV12-3 or TRBV12-4 and TRBJ1-3; D not resolved. Trimming left V 2 bases short and J 6 bases short, with 14 bases between. CDR3 length: 15 amino acids. The CDR3 bases that were read are TGTGCCAGCAGTTTATGGGCAGCAGGCACAAACACC. Translation gives CASSLWAAGTNT. The entire CDR3 reads CASSLWAAGTNTIYF.

The covered CDR3 bases are TGTGCCAGCAGCACCCTAGGACAGGGTGGCACTGAA. Translating gives CASSTLGQGGTE. The full CDR3 is CASSTLGQGGTEAFF. The chain carries TRBV11-2 and TRBJ1-1, with 8 bases aligning to TRBD1. Coverage ceases 3 residues before the CDR3 finishes, and the germline J gene fills in the end. V dropped 5 bases and J dropped 4; count of bases not matched to a gene: 9. Per the germline V gene, CDR1 is SGHAT and CDR2 is FQNNGV. The CDR3 has 15 residues.

On this clone: The sequenced fragment ends 3 residues before the CDR3 boundary, so the rest is inferred from the germline J gene. The genes are TRBV5-1 and TRBJ2-3, with D tentatively TRBD2 (6 bases). The CDR3 length is 14 residues. Germline-derived CDR1 and CDR2 are SGHRS and YFSETQ. Trimming took 0 bases from V and 2 from J, leaving 7 bases between them. The DNA read from the CDR3 is TGCGCCAGCAGCTTGGGCGGGGTCACAGATACG. Amino acid sequence: CASSLGGVTDT. The complete CDR3 reads CASSLGGVTDTQYF. Filled out from reference TRBV5-1 and TRBJ2-3, the complete variable domain reads KAGVTQTPRYLIKTRGQQVTLSCSPISGHRSVSWYQQTPGQGLQFLFEYFSETQRNKGNFPGRFSGRQFSNSRSEMNVSTLELGDSALYLCASSLGGVTDTQYFGPGTRLTVL.

CDR3 DNA (partial): TGTGCCATCAGCACCCTGGGACTAGCGGGGGGGTACGAG. Amino acids: CAISTLGLAGGYE. From start to end, the CDR3 is CAISTLGLAGGYEQYF. The V call is TRBV10-3, the J call TRBJ2-7; 16 nucleotides line up with TRBD2. The CDR3 goes on 3 residues after the read ends, and that part is filled in from the germline J gene. Trimming at V came to 6 bases and at J to 4 bases, leaving 6 bases not matched to a gene. The germline V gene encodes CDR1 ENHRY and CDR2 SYGVKD. The CDR3 runs 16 residues.